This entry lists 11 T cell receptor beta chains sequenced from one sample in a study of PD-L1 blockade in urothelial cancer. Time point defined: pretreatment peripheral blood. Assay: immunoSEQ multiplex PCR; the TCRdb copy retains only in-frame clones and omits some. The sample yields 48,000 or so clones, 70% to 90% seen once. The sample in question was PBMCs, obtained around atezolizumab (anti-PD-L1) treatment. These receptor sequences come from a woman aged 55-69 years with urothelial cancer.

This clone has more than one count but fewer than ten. Here the CDR3 DNA reads TGCGCCAGCAGCTTGAGGCCACTAGCGGGAGACCCCTCCTACAATGAGCAGTTCTTC. Its protein is CASSLRPLAGDPSYNEQFF. The chain couples TRBV5-1 to TRBJ2-1, with TRBD2 matching over 11 bases. Trimming at V came to 1 base and at J to 0 bases, leaving 9 bases not matched to a gene. Germline CDR1 reads SGHRS; CDR2 reads YFSETQ. This CDR3 is 19 amino acids long.

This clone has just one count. CDR3 nucleotide sequence: TGTGCCAGCACTCCCCCCGGCAGGGAAGGGCAGTACTTC. Protein sequence: CASTPPGREGQYF. V is TRBV28 and J is TRBJ2-7; the D gene is possibly TRBD1 (5 bases). CDR1 is MDHEN, CDR2 SYDVKM, per germline. The CDR3 runs 13 residues. V shed 7 bases and J shed 9 bases, with 19 bases lying between them.

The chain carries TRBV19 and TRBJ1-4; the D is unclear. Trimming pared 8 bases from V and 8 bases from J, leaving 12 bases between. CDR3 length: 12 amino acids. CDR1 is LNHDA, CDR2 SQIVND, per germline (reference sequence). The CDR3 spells CASHGSVEKLFF. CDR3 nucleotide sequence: TGTGCCAGTCACGGGTCTGTGGAAAAACTGTTTTTT.

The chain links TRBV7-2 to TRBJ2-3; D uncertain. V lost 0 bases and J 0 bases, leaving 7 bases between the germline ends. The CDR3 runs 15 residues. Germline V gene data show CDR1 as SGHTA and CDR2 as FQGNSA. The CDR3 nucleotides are TGTGCCAGCAGCTTAGCGCAGGAAAGCACAGATACGCAGTATTTT. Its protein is CASSLAQESTDTQYF.

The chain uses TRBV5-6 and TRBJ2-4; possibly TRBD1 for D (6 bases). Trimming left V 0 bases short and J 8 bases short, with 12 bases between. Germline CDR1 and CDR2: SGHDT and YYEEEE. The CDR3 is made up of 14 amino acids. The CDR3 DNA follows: TGTGCCAGCAGCTTGGCAGGGGTCGGAGACATTCAGTACTTC. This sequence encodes CASSLAGVGDIQYF.

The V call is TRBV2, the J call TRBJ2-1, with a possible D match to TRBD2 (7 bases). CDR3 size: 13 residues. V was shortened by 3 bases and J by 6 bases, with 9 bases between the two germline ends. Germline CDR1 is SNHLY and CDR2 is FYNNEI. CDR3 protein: CASSERGGNEQFF. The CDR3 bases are TGTGCCAGCAGTGAGAGGGGGGGCAATGAGCAGTTCTTC.

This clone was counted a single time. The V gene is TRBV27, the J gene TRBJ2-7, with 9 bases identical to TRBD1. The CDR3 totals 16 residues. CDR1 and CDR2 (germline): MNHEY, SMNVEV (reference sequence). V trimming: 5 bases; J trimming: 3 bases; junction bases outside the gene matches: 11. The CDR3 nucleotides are TGTGCCAGCAGTACCGGGACAGGGATTTTAGGCTACGAGCAGTACTTC. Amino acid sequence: CASSTGTGILGYEQYF.

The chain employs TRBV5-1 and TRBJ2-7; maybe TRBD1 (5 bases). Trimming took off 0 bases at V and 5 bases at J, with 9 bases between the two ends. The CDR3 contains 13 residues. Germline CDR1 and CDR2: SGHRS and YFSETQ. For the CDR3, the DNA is TGCGCCAGCAGCTTGGATCAGGGAAACGAGCAGTACTTC. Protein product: CASSLDQGNEQYF.

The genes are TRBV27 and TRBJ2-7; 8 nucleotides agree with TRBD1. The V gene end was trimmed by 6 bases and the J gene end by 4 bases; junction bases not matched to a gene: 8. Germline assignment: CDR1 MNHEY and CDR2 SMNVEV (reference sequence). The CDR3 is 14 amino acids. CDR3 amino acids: CASRGVRQGYEQYF. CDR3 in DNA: TGTGCCAGCAGGGGGGTTAGACAGGGGTACGAGCAGTACTTC.

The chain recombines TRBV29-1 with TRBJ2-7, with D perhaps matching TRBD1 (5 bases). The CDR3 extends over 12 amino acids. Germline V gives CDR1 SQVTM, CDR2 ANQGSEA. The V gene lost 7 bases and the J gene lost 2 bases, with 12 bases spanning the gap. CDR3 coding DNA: TGCAGCGGATCGACAGACACCTACGAGCAGTACTTC. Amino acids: CSGSTDTYEQYF.

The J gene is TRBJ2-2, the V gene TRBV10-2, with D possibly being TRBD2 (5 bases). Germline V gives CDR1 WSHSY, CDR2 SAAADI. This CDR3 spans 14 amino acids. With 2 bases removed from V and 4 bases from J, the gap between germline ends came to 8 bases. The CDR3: CASSEAGITGELFF. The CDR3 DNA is TGCGCCAGCAGTGAGGCCGGGATCACCGGGGAGCTGTTTTTT.